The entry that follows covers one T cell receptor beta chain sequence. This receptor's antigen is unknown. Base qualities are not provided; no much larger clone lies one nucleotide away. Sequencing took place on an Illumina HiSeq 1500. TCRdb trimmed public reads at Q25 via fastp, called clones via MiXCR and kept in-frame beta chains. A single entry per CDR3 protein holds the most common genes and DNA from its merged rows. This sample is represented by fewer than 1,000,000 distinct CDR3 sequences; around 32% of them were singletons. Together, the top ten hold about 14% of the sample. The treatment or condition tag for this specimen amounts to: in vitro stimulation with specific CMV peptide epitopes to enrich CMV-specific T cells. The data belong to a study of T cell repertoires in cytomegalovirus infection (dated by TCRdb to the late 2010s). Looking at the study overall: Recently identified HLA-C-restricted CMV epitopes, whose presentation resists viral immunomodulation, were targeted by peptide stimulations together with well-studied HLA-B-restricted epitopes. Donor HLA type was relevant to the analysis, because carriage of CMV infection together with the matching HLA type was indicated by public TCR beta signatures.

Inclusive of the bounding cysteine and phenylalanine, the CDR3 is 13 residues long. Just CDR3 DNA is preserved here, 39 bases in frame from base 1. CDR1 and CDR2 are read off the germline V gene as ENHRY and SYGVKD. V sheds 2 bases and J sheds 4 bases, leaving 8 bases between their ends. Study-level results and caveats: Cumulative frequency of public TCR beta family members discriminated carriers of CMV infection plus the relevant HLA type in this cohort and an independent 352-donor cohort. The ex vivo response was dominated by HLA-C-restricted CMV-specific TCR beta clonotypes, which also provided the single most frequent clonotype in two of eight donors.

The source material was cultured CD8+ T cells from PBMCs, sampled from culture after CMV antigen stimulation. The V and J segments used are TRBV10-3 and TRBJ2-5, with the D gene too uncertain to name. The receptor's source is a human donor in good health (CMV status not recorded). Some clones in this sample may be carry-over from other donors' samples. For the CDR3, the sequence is CAISEEAPETQYF. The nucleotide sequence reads TGTGCCATCAGTGAGGAGGCCCCAGAGACCCAGTACTTC.